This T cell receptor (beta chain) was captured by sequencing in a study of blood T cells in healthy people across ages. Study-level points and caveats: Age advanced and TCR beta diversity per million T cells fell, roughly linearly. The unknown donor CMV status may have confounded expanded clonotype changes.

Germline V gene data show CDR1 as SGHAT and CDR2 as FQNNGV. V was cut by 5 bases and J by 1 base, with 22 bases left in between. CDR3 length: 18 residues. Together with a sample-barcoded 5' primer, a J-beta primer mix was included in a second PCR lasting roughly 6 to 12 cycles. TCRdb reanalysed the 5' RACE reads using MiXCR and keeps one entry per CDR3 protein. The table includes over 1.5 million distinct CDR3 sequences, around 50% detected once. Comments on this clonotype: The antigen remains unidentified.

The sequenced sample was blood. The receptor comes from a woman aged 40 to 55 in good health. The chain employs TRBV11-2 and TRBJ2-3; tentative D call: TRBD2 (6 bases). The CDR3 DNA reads TGTGCCAGCAGCCCCACCGGACTATACCGTAGGGGCACAGATACGCAGTATTTT. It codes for CASSPTGLYRRGTDTQYF.